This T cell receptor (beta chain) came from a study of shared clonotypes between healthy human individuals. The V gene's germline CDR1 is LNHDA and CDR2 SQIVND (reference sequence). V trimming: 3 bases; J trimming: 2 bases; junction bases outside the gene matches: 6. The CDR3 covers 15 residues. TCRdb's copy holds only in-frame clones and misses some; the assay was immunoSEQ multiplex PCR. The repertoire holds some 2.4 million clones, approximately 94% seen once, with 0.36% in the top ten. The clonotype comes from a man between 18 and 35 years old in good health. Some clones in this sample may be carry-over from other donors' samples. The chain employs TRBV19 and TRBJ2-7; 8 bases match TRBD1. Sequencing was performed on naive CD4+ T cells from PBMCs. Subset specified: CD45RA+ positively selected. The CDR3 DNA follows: TGTGCCAGTAGTATGATTACAGGGGGAACCTACGAGCAGTACTTC. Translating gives CASSMITGGTYEQYF.